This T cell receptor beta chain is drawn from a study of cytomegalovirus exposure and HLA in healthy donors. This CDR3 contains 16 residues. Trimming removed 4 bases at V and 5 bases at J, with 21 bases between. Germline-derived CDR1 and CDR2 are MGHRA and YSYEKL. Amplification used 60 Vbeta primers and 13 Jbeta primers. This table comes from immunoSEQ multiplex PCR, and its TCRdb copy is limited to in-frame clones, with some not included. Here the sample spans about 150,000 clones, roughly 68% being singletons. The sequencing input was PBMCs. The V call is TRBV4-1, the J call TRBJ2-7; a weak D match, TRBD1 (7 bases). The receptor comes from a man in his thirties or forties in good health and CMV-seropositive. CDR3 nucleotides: TGCGCCAGCAGCCGCTTGTTTGGACAGGCGGGGAACGAGCAGTACTTC. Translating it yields CASSRLFGQAGNEQYF.